This TCR beta chain was identified in a study of CD8 T cells in ankylosing spondylitis. Overall study findings and caveats: Some motif variants were previously reported in reactive arthritis synovial fluid and blood. Apparently characteristic of ankylosing spondylitis blood was a TCR beta motif (roughly eight highly homologous variants). Disease-linked clones reportedly showed significant enrichment in matched ankylosing spondylitis synovial fluid.

As regards this clonotype: Its antigen is undetermined.

Making use of molecular barcodes, quantitative 5'-RACE generated TCR beta libraries. TCRdb used MiXCR to reprocess the 5' RACE reads, holding one entry per CDR3 protein. Altogether 250,000 or so distinct CDR3 sequences are present, about 24% being singletons, with the ten largest covering roughly 0.6%. This sequence was found in a male donor with ankylosing spondylitis or in good health (not recorded which). The source material was blood, either unsorted or a sorted T cell fraction (not recorded which).

CDR3 amino acids: CASSPPWGDTEAFF. CDR3 DNA sequence: TGTGCCAGCAGTCCGCCCTGGGGGGACACTGAAGCTTTCTTT. This rearrangement joins TRBV12-3 or TRBV12-4 to TRBJ1-1; tentatively, D is TRBD1 (5 bases). Trimming removed 5 bases from V and 3 bases from J, with 13 bases in between. This CDR3 is built from 14 residues.